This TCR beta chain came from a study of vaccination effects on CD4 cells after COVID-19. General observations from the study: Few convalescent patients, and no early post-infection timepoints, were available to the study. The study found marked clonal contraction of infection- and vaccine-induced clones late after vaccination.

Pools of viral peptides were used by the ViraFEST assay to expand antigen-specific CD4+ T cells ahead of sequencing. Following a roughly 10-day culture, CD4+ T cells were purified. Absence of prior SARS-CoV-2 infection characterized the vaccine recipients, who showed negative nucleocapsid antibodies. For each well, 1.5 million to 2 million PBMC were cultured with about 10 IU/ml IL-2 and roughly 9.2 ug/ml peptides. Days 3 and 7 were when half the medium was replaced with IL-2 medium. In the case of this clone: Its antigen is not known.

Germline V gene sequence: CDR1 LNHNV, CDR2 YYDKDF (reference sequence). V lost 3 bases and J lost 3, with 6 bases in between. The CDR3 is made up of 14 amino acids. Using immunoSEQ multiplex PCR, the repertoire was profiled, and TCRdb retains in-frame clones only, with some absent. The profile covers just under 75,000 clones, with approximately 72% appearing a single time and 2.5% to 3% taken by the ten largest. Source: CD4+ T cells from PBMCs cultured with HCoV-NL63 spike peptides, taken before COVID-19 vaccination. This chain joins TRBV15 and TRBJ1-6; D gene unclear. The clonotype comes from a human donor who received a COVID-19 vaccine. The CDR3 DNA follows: TGTGCCACCAGCAGCGGCTACTATAATTCACCCCTCCACTTT. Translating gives CATSSGYYNSPLHF.